This TCR beta chain is drawn from a study of CD8+CD57+ T cells in acquired aplastic anemia. Turning to the study itself: DNA from sorted CD4+ and CD8+ cells averaged around 3.5 ug. Read counts for CD4+ cells (from healthy donors) averaged about 11 million.

Study-level results: Levels of CD8+ Simpson's diversity were not significantly distinct in patients versus controls.

As to this clonotype: Antigen unknown.

The V gene's germline CDR1 is SNHLY and CDR2 FYNNEI. V was pared by 0 bases and J by 0 bases, with 3 bases of the junction left unmatched. The CDR3 runs to 17 residues. For CDR3 and TCR beta VDJ profiling, genomic DNA was the template used. MiXCR was run by TCRdb on the reads, yielding one entry per CDR3 protein. Here the sample spans around 180,000 distinct CDR3 sequences, 55% to 70% being singletons. The sequenced material came from sorted CD4+, CD8+, or CD8+CD57+ T cells (not recorded which) from PBMCs. The origin of this receptor is a human donor in good health. J is TRBJ2-2 and V is TRBV2; the match to TRBD2 covers 8 bases. CDR3 nucleotide sequence: TGTGCCAGCAGTGAAGCAACTAGCGGATCGAACACCGGGGAGCTGTTTTTT. This translates into CASSEATSGSNTGELFF. The whole variable domain, remainder taken from reference TRBV2 and TRBJ2-2, is EPEVTQTPSHQVTQMGQEVILRCVPISNHLYFYWYRQILGQKVEFLVSFYNNEISEKSEIFDDQFSVERPDGSNFTLKIRSTKLEDSAMYFCASSEATSGSNTGELFFGEGSRLTVL.